This is a list of T cell receptor beta chains from one sample in a study of blood T cell repertoires in COVID-19. The assay was immunoSEQ multiplex PCR, and TCRdb's table has in-frame clones only and misses some. The repertoire has roughly 230,000 clones, approximately 92% of them found once; the top ten carry 4.6%. Sequenced: peripheral blood. The receptors were gathered from a woman aged 40 to 50 who had recovered from COVID-19. CDR3s leave out the opening cysteine and the closing phenylalanine or tryptophan. Clone size is given for some rows only: seen once, a few or many times, or a class if the clone is expanded.

>TRBJ2-1|TRBV5-1|once
ASSLTLPNNEQF
>TRBJ1-1|TRBV11-3|-
ASSPRGEGNTEAF
>TRBJ1-2|TRBV29-1|-
SVNLGGVAHGYT
>TRBJ1-6|TRBV19|few
ASSIRGRFYNSPLH
>TRBJ2-3|TRBV24-1|-
ATSDLASGSVQY
>TRBJ2-3|TRBV5-1|-
ASSLGQGADTQY
>TRBJ1-1|TRBV5-1|-
ASSLDGGFTEAF
>TRBJ2-3|TRBV5-4|-
ASSLPSGTDTQY
>TRBJ1-6|TRBV7-2|-
ASSFDAGPGSPLH
>TRBJ1-2|TRBV7-9|-
ASSQGDGYT
>TRBJ2-2|TRBV7-7|-
ASSESGTGTGELF
>TRBJ2-5|TRBV25-1|-
ASKTGRGEETQY
>TRBJ1-4|TRBV7-9|-
ASSHGPDRGEKLF
>TRBJ2-1|TRBV4-1|-
ASSLGSGQTFYNEQF
>TRBJ2-5|TRBV21-1|-
ASSKRGAGGETQY
>TRBJ1-5|TRBV7-2|-
ASSLVGGGNQPQH
>TRBJ2-3|TRBV2|once
ASSVRQGADTQY
>TRBJ2-5|TRBV25-1|-
ATSGTGIQETQY
>TRBJ2-7|TRBV28|once
ASSFMGQGAYEQY
>TRBJ2-6|TRBV5-6|-
ASSLPDSFGANVLT
>TRBJ1-1|TRBV7-9|-
ASSLLGLLNTEAF
>TRBJ1-3|TRBV5-1|many
ASSLGGGLGNTIY
>TRBJ2-1|TRBV6-4|few
ASSDAAGGFNEQF
>TRBJ2-5|TRBV5-1|-
ASSQQETQY
>TRBJ2-1|TRBV5-4|-
ASSFQRGGYNEQF
>TRBJ2-4|TRBV9|-
ASSVGSEAIQY
>TRBJ1-5|TRBV5-5|once
ASSREERGGALGNQPQH
>TRBJ1-6|TRBV4-3|-
ASSQEEGGSPLH
>TRBJ2-3|TRBV6-1|-
ASSELAGGRGDTQY
>TRBJ2-3|TRBV7-3|-
ASSASGSTDTQY
>TRBJ1-5|TRBV2|-
ASSRTPYSNQPQH
>TRBJ2-1|TRBV4-3|once
ASSHGWGTRNEQF
>TRBJ2-3|TRBV13|-
ASSPLADTQY
>TRBJ2-7|TRBV6-2/TRBV6-3|-
ASSYDGVSPYEQY
>TRBJ1-2|TRBV9|once
ASSPRQANYGYT
>TRBJ1-3|TRBV28|-
ASRDRQLIGNTIY
>TRBJ2-5|TRBV24-1|-
ATTIPRVEETQY
>TRBJ2-1|TRBV5-1|-
ASSSGTSGRRVWDNEQF
>TRBJ2-7|TRBV5-6|few
ASSKWSGREQY
>TRBJ2-7|TRBV7-9|-
ASSTYRDSYEQY
>TRBJ2-2|TRBV10-2|once
ASSVVGQSNTGELF
>TRBJ2-1|TRBV19|-
ASSAGGLAGNEQF
>TRBJ2-3|TRBV18|-
ASSRTSGSWEDTQY
>TRBJ2-7|TRBV30|-
AWNPEGQGSSEQY
>TRBJ2-2|TRBV7-2|-
ASSLADRLTGELF
>TRBJ2-3|TRBV7-2|-
ASSPGLAGGFRDTQY
>TRBJ2-5|TRBV24-1|-
ATSVQRGGQETQY
>TRBJ1-5|TRBV7-2|-
ASSRTGGNMGNQPQH